These T cell receptor beta chains were read from a single sample in a study of T cell repertoires in cytomegalovirus infection. These receptors' antigens are unknown. In TCRdb, the reads were re-called with MiXCR into one record per CDR3 protein. The sample lists about 770,000 distinct CDR3 sequences; 25% to 30% were seen once. The sample consisted of cultured CD8+ T cells from PBMCs, taken from culture after CMV antigen stimulation. The source is a human donor in good health (CMV status not recorded). Some clones in this sample may be carry-over from other donors' samples. The CDR3 runs from the conserved cysteine through the conserved F or W. Fields, in order: D gene, V gene, clone size, J gene, CDR3 DNA, CDR3 protein. The D gene is left open where the match is weak. Clone size is stated in some rows and not others, as once, few, many or a class when expanded.

d_gene: -; v_gene: TRBV9; abundance: -; j_gene: TRBJ2-5; CDR3nt: TGTGCCAGCAGCGTTGATCCCCAAGAGACCCAGTACTTC; CDR3aa: CASSVDPQETQYF
d_gene: TRBD1; v_gene: TRBV7-2; abundance: -; j_gene: TRBJ1-5; CDR3nt: TGTGCCAGCAGCTTAGAAGGGACAGGGCCCGGGCAGCCCCAGCATTTT; CDR3aa: CASSLEGTGPGQPQHF
d_gene: -; v_gene: TRBV5-1; abundance: -; j_gene: TRBJ2-4; CDR3nt: TGCGCCAGCAGCTTTCCCGGGTCTCAAAACATTCAGTACTTC; CDR3aa: CASSFPGSQNIQYF
d_gene: TRBD2; v_gene: TRBV5-4; abundance: -; j_gene: TRBJ2-1; CDR3nt: TGTGCCAGCAGCTTGGAGGGACTAGCGCATGAGCAGTTCTTC; CDR3aa: CASSLEGLAHEQFF
d_gene: -; v_gene: TRBV7-6; abundance: many; j_gene: TRBJ2-3; CDR3nt: TGTGCCAGCAGCTTTACCCCGACTGGGGGCACAGATACGCAGTATTTT; CDR3aa: CASSFTPTGGTDTQYF
d_gene: -; v_gene: TRBV27; abundance: few; j_gene: TRBJ2-3; CDR3nt: TGTGCCAGCAGTGGAATACAAGACGTCACAGATACGCAGTATTTT; CDR3aa: CASSGIQDVTDTQYF
d_gene: TRBD1; v_gene: TRBV10-3; abundance: few; j_gene: TRBJ1-5; CDR3nt: TGTGCCATCAGTGGACAGGGGATGGGGAATCAGCCCCAGCATTTT; CDR3aa: CAISGQGMGNQPQHF
d_gene: TRBD1; v_gene: TRBV7-9; abundance: -; j_gene: TRBJ1-1; CDR3nt: TGTGCCAGCAGCCGGACCCCGGGACAGGGGGCCGAAACTGAAGCTTTCTTT; CDR3aa: CASSRTPGQGAETEAFF
d_gene: -; v_gene: TRBV3-1; abundance: -; j_gene: TRBJ2-7; CDR3nt: TGTGCCAGCAGCCTACGGGGGCGCGAGCAGTACTTC; CDR3aa: CASSLRGREQYF
d_gene: -; v_gene: TRBV6-2/TRBV6-3; abundance: -; j_gene: TRBJ2-5; CDR3nt: TGTGCCAGCAGTTACTCGATGGCGGGGGAGACCCAGTACTTC; CDR3aa: CASSYSMAGETQYF
d_gene: -; v_gene: TRBV11-1; abundance: -; j_gene: TRBJ2-7; CDR3nt: TGTGCCAGCAGCATTCACACCTCCACCGCCTACGAGCAGTACTTC; CDR3aa: CASSIHTSTAYEQYF
d_gene: -; v_gene: TRBV7-3; abundance: -; j_gene: TRBJ1-6; CDR3nt: TGTGCCAGCAGCCCCGCGGTTGATTCACCCCTCCACTTT; CDR3aa: CASSPAVDSPLHF
d_gene: -; v_gene: TRBV27; abundance: few; j_gene: TRBJ1-6; CDR3nt: TGTGCCAGCAGTTTTGCCTATAATTCACCCCTCCACTTT; CDR3aa: CASSFAYNSPLHF
d_gene: -; v_gene: TRBV19; abundance: -; j_gene: TRBJ2-3; CDR3nt: TGTGCCAGTAGTATAGGGGCGGCGAGCACAGATACGCAGTATTTT; CDR3aa: CASSIGAASTDTQYF
d_gene: -; v_gene: TRBV19; abundance: -; j_gene: TRBJ2-6; CDR3nt: TGTGCCAGCAGTCCAGAGGGCTCTGGGGCCAACGTCCTGACTTTC; CDR3aa: CASSPEGSGANVLTF
d_gene: TRBD2; v_gene: TRBV5-6; abundance: once; j_gene: TRBJ2-1; CDR3nt: TGTGCCAGCAGCCGTACGAGGGCGGGGGTCTTCCTCTACAATGAGCAGTTCTTC; CDR3aa: CASSRTRAGVFLYNEQFF
d_gene: -; v_gene: TRBV7-9; abundance: many; j_gene: TRBJ2-6; CDR3nt: TGTGCCAGCAGCCTTACAGGGAATGGGGCCAACGTCCTGACTTTC; CDR3aa: CASSLTGNGANVLTF
d_gene: TRBD1; v_gene: TRBV7-3; abundance: -; j_gene: TRBJ2-5; CDR3nt: TGTGCCAGCAGCCCTACTCCGGGACAGGGGGCTTGGGAGACCCAGTACTTC; CDR3aa: CASSPTPGQGAWETQYF
d_gene: -; v_gene: TRBV27; abundance: -; j_gene: TRBJ2-1; CDR3nt: TGTGCCAGCAGTTTCGGGTTTTCGGATGAGCAGTTCTTC; CDR3aa: CASSFGFSDEQFF
d_gene: -; v_gene: TRBV6-1; abundance: -; j_gene: TRBJ2-7; CDR3nt: TGTGCCAGCAGTGAAGACCCAGGGGTAGACGAGCAGTACTTC; CDR3aa: CASSEDPGVDEQYF
d_gene: TRBD1; v_gene: TRBV12-3/TRBV12-4; abundance: few; j_gene: TRBJ1-5; CDR3nt: TGTGCCAGCACCGTGGACAGGGTCAATCAGCCCCAGCATTTT; CDR3aa: CASTVDRVNQPQHF
d_gene: TRBD2; v_gene: TRBV18; abundance: few; j_gene: TRBJ2-5; CDR3nt: TGTGCCAGCTCACCACCGGGACTAGCGGGGGCTACCTTTCAAGAGACCCAGTACTTC; CDR3aa: CASSPPGLAGATFQETQYF
d_gene: -; v_gene: TRBV2; abundance: once; j_gene: TRBJ2-1; CDR3nt: TGTGCCATTAGCTGGGACAACTACAATGAGCAGTTCTTC; CDR3aa: CAISWDNYNEQFF
d_gene: -; v_gene: TRBV2; abundance: -; j_gene: TRBJ2-1; CDR3nt: TGTGCCAGCACTGCCTCTAGCGCCGAGCAGTTCTTC; CDR3aa: CASTASSAEQFF
d_gene: -; v_gene: TRBV6-2/TRBV6-3; abundance: many; j_gene: TRBJ2-1; CDR3nt: TGTGCCAGCAGTTTAGGCCTGATGGGTGAGCAGTTCTTC; CDR3aa: CASSLGLMGEQFF
d_gene: -; v_gene: TRBV9; abundance: -; j_gene: TRBJ2-7; CDR3nt: TGTGCCAGCAGCGTAGCTCAGAGCTTCTACGAGCAGTACTTC; CDR3aa: CASSVAQSFYEQYF
d_gene: -; v_gene: TRBV12-3/TRBV12-4; abundance: -; j_gene: TRBJ1-5; CDR3nt: TGTGCCAGCAGCCCGTTTTCATGGACAGATAGCAATCAGCCCCAGCATTTT; CDR3aa: CASSPFSWTDSNQPQHF
d_gene: TRBD1; v_gene: TRBV5-1; abundance: -; j_gene: TRBJ2-2; CDR3nt: TGCGCCAGCAGCTCAACACCGGGACAGGGGGTCAACACCGGGGAGCTGTTTTTT; CDR3aa: CASSSTPGQGVNTGELFF
d_gene: TRBD1; v_gene: TRBV6-1; abundance: -; j_gene: TRBJ2-1; CDR3nt: TGTGCCAGCATTTCAGCCGGGACAGGGTTCGTAAATGAGCAGTTCTTC; CDR3aa: CASISAGTGFVNEQFF
d_gene: -; v_gene: TRBV7-6; abundance: few; j_gene: TRBJ2-7; CDR3nt: TGTGCCAGCAGCTTAGCGCTCGGGACCGAACTAGTCGAGCAGTACTTC; CDR3aa: CASSLALGTELVEQYF
d_gene: -; v_gene: TRBV6-6; abundance: -; j_gene: TRBJ2-2; CDR3nt: TGTGCCAGCAGTTACCAAGGCCTCTCCAACACCGGGGAGCTGTTTTTT; CDR3aa: CASSYQGLSNTGELFF
d_gene: TRBD1; v_gene: TRBV27; abundance: -; j_gene: TRBJ1-6; CDR3nt: TGTGCCAGCAGCCGCTGGGACAGTAGAAATTCACCCCTCCACTTT; CDR3aa: CASSRWDSRNSPLHF
d_gene: -; v_gene: TRBV27; abundance: few; j_gene: TRBJ1-1; CDR3nt: TGTGCCAGCAGTCTATCGGTGGGGAACACTGAAGCTTTCTTT; CDR3aa: CASSLSVGNTEAFF
d_gene: TRBD2; v_gene: TRBV27; abundance: few; j_gene: TRBJ2-5; CDR3nt: TGTGCCAGCAGTTTAAGGCGGGAGGGGGAGACCCAGTACTTC; CDR3aa: CASSLRREGETQYF
d_gene: -; v_gene: TRBV4-1; abundance: few; j_gene: TRBJ1-2; CDR3nt: TGCGCCAGCAGCCAAGATAGCGCAGGGGCCTATGGCTACACCTTC; CDR3aa: CASSQDSAGAYGYTF
d_gene: -; v_gene: TRBV5-3; abundance: -; j_gene: TRBJ1-5; CDR3nt: TGTGCCAGCAGCGCCGGCGGGGGTTATCAGCCCCAGCATTTT; CDR3aa: CASSAGGGYQPQHF
d_gene: TRBD2; v_gene: TRBV13; abundance: -; j_gene: TRBJ2-1; CDR3nt: TGTGCCAGCAGCTTCCCTAGCGGGGGGAGGAACAATGAGCAGTTCTTC; CDR3aa: CASSFPSGGRNNEQFF
d_gene: TRBD2; v_gene: TRBV7-8; abundance: -; j_gene: TRBJ2-3; CDR3nt: TGTGCCAGCAGCGAAGGACTAGCGCAGTATTTT; CDR3aa: CASSEGLAQYF
d_gene: TRBD1; v_gene: TRBV10-2; abundance: -; j_gene: TRBJ1-1; CDR3nt: TGCGCCAGCAGAACAGGGGGCCCGAACACTGAAGCTTTCTTT; CDR3aa: CASRTGGPNTEAFF
d_gene: -; v_gene: TRBV6-6; abundance: few; j_gene: TRBJ2-5; CDR3nt: TGTGCCAGCAGTCGGATCAGCATCTCCTACCAAGAGACCCAGTACTTC; CDR3aa: CASSRISISYQETQYF
d_gene: TRBD1; v_gene: TRBV27; abundance: -; j_gene: TRBJ2-1; CDR3nt: TGTGCCAGCAGTCTTTCAGGGGGTGGGCAGTTCTTC; CDR3aa: CASSLSGGGQFF
d_gene: -; v_gene: TRBV2; abundance: -; j_gene: TRBJ2-1; CDR3nt: TGTGCCAGCAGGGAAACTCAGGGTCAACCCTACAATGAGCAGTTCTTC; CDR3aa: CASRETQGQPYNEQFF
d_gene: -; v_gene: TRBV12-3/TRBV12-4; abundance: -; j_gene: TRBJ2-1; CDR3nt: TGTGCCAGCATAATATCGGGGGTAGGCTACAATGAGCAGTTCTTC; CDR3aa: CASIISGVGYNEQFF
d_gene: -; v_gene: TRBV13; abundance: few; j_gene: TRBJ1-4; CDR3nt: TGTGCCAGCAGCCCGGAAGGGGCTAATGAAAAACTGTTTTTT; CDR3aa: CASSPEGANEKLFF
d_gene: -; v_gene: TRBV6-2/TRBV6-3; abundance: many; j_gene: TRBJ1-5; CDR3nt: TGTGCCAGCAGCTCGACAGGTGAGGGCAATCAGCCCCAGCATTTT; CDR3aa: CASSSTGEGNQPQHF
d_gene: -; v_gene: TRBV15; abundance: once; j_gene: TRBJ1-4; CDR3nt: TGTGCCACCAGGACCACAGGGAATGAAAAACTGTTTTTT; CDR3aa: CATRTTGNEKLFF